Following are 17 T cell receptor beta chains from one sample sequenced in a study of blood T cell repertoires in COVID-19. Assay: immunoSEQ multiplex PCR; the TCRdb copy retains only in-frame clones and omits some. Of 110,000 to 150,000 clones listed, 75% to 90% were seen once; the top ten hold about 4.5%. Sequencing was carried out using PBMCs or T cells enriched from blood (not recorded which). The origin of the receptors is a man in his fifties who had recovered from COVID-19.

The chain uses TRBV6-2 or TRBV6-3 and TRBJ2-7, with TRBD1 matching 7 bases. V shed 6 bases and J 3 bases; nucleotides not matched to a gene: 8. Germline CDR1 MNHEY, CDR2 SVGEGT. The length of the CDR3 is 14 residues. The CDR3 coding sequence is TGTGCCAGCAGCGAAAACCAGGGGGTCTACGAGCAGTACGTC. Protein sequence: CASSENQGVYEQYV.

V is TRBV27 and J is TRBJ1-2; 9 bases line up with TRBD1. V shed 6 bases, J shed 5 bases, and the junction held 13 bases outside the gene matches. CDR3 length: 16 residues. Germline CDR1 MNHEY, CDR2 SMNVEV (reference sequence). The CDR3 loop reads CASSSRPGQGKYGYTF. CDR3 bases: TGTGCCAGCAGCTCGAGACCGGGACAGGGCAAATATGGCTACACCTTC.

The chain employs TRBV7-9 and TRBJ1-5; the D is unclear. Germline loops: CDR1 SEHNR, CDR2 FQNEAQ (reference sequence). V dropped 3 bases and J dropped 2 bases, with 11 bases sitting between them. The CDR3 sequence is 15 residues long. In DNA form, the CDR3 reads TGTGCCAGCAGCTTGAACGACTTGGGCAATCAGCCCCAGCATTTT. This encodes CASSLNDLGNQPQHF.

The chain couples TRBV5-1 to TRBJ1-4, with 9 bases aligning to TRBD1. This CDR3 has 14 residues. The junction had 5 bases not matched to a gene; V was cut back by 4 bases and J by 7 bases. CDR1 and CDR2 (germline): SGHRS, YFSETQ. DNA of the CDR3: TGCGCCAGCAGCGTGGGACAGGGTGGTGAAAAACTGTTTTTT. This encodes CASSVGQGGEKLFF.

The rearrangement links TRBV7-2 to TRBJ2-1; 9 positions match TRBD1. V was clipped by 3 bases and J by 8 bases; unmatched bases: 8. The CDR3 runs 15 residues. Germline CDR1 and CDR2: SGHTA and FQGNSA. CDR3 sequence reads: CASSFWGQGSHEQFF. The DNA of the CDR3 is TGTGCCAGCAGCTTTTGGGGACAGGGTTCCCATGAGCAGTTCTTC. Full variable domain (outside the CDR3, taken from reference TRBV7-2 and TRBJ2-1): GAGVSQSPSNKVTEKGKDVELRCDPISGHTALYWYRQSLGQGLEFLIYFQGNSAPDKSGLPSDRFSAERTGGSVSTLTIQRTQQEDSAVYLCASSFWGQGSHEQFFGPGTRLTVL.

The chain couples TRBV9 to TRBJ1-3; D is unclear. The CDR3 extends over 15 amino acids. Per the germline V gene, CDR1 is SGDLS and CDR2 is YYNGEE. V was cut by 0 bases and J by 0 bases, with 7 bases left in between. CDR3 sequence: CASSVAGSSGNTIYF. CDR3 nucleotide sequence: TGTGCCAGCAGCGTAGCGGGATCCTCTGGAAACACCATATATTTT.

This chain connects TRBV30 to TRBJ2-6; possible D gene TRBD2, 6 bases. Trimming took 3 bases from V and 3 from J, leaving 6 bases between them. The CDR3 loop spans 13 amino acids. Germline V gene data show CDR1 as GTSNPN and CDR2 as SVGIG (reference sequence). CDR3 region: CAWRAGGANVLTF. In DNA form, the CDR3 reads TGTGCCTGGAGAGCGGGTGGGGCCAACGTCCTGACTTTC.

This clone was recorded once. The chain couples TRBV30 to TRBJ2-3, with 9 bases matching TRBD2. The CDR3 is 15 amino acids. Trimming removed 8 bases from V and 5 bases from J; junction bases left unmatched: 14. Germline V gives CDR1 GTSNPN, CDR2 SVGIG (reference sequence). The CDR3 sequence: CAAPRVAGVLDTQYF. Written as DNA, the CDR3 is TGTGCCGCTCCCCGGGTAGCGGGAGTGTTAGATACGCAGTATTTT.

The CDR3 DNA is TGTGCCTGGAAGGGACAGGGGGCGCGGATTACCTCACCCCTCCACTTT. Translated: CAWKGQGARITSPLHF. The chain links TRBV30 to TRBJ1-6; 12 nucleotides align to TRBD1. The germline V gene encodes CDR1 GTSNPN and CDR2 SVGIG (reference sequence). The length of the CDR3 is 16 residues. Unmatched junction bases numbered 11, after V lost 4 bases and J lost 10 bases. The full variable domain, completed using reference TRBV30 and TRBJ1-6, is SQTIHQWPATLVQPVGSPLSLECTVEGTSNPNLYWYRQAAGRGLQLLFYSVGIGQISSEVPQNLSASRPQDRQFILSSKKLLLSDSGFYLCAWKGQGARITSPLHFGNGTRLTVT.

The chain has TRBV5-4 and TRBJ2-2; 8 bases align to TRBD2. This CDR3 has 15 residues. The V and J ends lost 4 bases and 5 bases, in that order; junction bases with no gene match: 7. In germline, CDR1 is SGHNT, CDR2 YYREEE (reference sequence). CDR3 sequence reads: CASSLGGGSTGELFF. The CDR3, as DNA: TGTGCCAGCAGCCTTGGCGGGGGGTCGACCGGGGAGCTGTTTTTT.

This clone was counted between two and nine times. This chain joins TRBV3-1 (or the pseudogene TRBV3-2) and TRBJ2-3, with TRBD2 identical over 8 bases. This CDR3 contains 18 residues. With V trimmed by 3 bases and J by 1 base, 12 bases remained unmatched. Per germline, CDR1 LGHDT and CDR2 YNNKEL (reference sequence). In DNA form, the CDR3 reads TGTGCCAGCAGCCATCCTTTGGAGCGGGAGTATGGCACAGATACGCAGTATTTT. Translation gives CASSHPLEREYGTDTQYF.

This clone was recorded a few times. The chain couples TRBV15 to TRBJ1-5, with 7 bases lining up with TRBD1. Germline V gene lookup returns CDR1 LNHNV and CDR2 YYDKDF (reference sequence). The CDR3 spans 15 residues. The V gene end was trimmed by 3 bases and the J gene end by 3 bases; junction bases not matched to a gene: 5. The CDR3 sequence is CATSSQGGHNQPQHF. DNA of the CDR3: TGTGCCACCAGCAGCCAGGGGGGACACAATCAGCCCCAGCATTTT.

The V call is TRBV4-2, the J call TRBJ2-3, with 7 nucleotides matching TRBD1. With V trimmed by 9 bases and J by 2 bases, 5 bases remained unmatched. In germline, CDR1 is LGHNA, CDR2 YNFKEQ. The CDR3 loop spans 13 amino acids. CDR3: CASKTGSTDTQYF. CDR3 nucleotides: TGTGCCAGTAAGACAGGGTCCACAGATACGCAGTATTTT.

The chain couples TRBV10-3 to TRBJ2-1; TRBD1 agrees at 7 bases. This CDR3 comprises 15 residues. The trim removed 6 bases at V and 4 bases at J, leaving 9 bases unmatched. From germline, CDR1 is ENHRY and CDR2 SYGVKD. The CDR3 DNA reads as TGTGCCATCAGGGACTCCGGGACAGATTACAATGAGCAGTTCTTC. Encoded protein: CAIRDSGTDYNEQFF.

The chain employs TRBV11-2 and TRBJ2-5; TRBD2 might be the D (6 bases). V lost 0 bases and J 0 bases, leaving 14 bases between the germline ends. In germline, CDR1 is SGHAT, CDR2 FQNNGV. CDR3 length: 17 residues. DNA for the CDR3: TGTGCCAGCAGCTTAGATCGCTGGGGGAGGTACCAAGAGACCCAGTACTTC. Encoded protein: CASSLDRWGRYQETQYF.

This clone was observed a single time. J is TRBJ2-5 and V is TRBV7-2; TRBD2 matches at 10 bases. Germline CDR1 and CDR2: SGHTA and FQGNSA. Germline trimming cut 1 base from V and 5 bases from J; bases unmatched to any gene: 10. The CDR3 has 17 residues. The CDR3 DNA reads TGTGCCAGCAGCTTAGTAGGAGGACTAGCGGCACTGGAGACCCAGTACTTC. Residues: CASSLVGGLAALETQYF.

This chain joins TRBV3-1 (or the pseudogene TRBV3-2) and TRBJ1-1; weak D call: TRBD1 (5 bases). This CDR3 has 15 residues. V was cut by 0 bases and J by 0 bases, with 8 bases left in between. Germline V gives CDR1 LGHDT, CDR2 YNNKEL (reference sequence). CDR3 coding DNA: TGTGCCAGCAGCCAAGAGAACAGGATGAACACTGAAGCTTTCTTT. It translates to CASSQENRMNTEAFF.